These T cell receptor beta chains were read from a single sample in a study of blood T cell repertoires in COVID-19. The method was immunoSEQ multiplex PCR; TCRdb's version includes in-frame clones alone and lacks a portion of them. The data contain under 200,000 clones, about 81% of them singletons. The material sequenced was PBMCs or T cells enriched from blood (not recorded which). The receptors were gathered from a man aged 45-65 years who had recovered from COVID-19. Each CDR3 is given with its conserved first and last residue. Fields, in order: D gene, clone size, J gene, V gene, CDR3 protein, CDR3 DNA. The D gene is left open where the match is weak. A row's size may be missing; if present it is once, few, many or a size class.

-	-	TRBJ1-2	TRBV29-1	CSVEAPGSPYGYTF	TGCAGCGTTGAGGCTCCAGGGTCCCCCTATGGCTACACCTTC
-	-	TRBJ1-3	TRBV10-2	CASSFNRKSSGNTIYF	TGCGCCAGCAGTTTCAACAGGAAAAGCTCTGGAAACACCATATATTTT
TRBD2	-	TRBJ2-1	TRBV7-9	CASSLGDTSGEQFF	TGTGCCAGCAGCTTAGGGGACACTAGCGGGGAGCAGTTCTTC
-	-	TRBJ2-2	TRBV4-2	CASSLGTNTGELFF	TGTGCCAGCAGCCTGGGGACTAACACCGGGGAGCTGTTTTTT
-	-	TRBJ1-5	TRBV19	CASSMRTEDQPQHF	TGTGCCAGTAGTATGAGGACAGAAGATCAGCCCCAGCATTTT
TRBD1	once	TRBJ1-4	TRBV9	CASNSGQATNEKLFF	TGTGCCAGCAATTCCGGACAGGCAACTAATGAAAAACTGTTTTTT
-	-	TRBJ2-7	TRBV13	CASSRQGILGSYEQYF	TGTGCCAGCAGCCGGCAGGGGATTTTAGGGTCCTACGAGCAGTACTTC
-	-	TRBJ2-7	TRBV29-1	CSVTDRSYEQYF	TGCAGCGTTACTGACAGGAGCTACGAGCAGTACTTC
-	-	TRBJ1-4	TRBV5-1	CASSAYRASNEKLFF	TGCGCCAGCAGCGCATACAGGGCCTCCAATGAAAAACTGTTTTTT
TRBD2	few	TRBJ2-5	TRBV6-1	CASSERTSGGLGETQYF	TGTGCCAGCAGTGAAAGGACTAGCGGGGGCCTCGGGGAGACCCAGTACTTC
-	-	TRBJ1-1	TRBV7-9	CASSFLEGAFF	TGTGCCAGCAGCTTTCTAGAGGGAGCTTTCTTT
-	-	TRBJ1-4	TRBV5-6	CASSFSSNEKLFF	TGTGCCAGCAGCTTTAGTAGTAATGAAAAACTGTTTTTT
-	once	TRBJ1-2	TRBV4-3	CASSQDRASNYGYTF	TGCGCCAGCAGCCAAGACAGGGCCTCTAACTATGGCTACACCTTC
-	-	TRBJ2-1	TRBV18	CASSPDRTHNEQFF	TGTGCCAGCTCCCCGGACAGAACCCACAATGAGCAGTTCTTC
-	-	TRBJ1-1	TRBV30	CAWVSGSAFF	TGTGCCTGGGTGTCCGGTTCAGCTTTCTTT
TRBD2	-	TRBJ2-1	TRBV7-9	CASSLEASGVNEQFF	TGTGCCAGCAGCTTAGAGGCTAGCGGGGTTAATGAGCAGTTCTTC
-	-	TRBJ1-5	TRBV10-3	CASGVDSNQPQHF	TGTGCCAGCGGGGTTGATAGCAATCAGCCCCAGCATTTT
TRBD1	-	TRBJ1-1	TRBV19	CASSIGNRGRSLGEAFF	TGTGCCAGTAGTATAGGGAACAGGGGGCGCAGCCTGGGGGAAGCTTTCTTT
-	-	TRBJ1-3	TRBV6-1	CASSEHGRPSSGNTIYF	TGTGCCAGCAGTGAACATGGAAGGCCTAGCTCTGGAAACACCATATATTTT
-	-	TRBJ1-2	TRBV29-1	CSVEDETGTSYGYTF	TGCAGCGTTGAAGACGAGACAGGAACAAGTTATGGCTACACCTTC
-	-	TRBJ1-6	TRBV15	CATSSGRNSPLHF	TGTGCCACCAGCAGTGGGCGCAATTCACCCCTCCACTTT
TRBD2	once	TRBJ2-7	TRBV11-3	CASSLGLAGTYEQYF	TGTGCCAGCAGCCTAGGACTAGCGGGAACCTACGAGCAGTACTTC
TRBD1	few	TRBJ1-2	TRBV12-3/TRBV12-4	CASSHRGRDGYTF	TGTGCCAGCAGTCACAGGGGGCGGGATGGCTACACCTTC
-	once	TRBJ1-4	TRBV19	CASSDPGGRANEKLFF	TGTGCCAGTAGCGACCCTGGGGGCCGGGCTAATGAAAAACTGTTTTTT
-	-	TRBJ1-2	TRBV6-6	CASSPLAGGGKEYGYTF	TGTGCCAGCAGTCCTCTCGCGGGGGGCGGAAAGGAGTATGGCTACACCTTC
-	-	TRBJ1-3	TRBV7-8	CASSLGIQGNTIYF	TGTGCCAGCAGCCTCGGGATTCAGGGAAACACCATATATTTT
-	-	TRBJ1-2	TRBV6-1	CASSTPRDFNYGYTF	TGTGCCAGCAGTACCCCGAGGGACTTCAACTATGGCTACACCTTC
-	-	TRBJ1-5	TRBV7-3	CATKRLFSQPQHF	TGTGCCACCAAACGACTGTTCAGTCAGCCCCAGCATTTT
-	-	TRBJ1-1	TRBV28	CASSLLAEAFF	TGTGCCAGCAGTTTACTTGCTGAAGCTTTCTTT
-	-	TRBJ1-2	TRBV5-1	CASSLATGGYRYGYTF	TGCGCCAGCAGCTTGGCCACGGGGGGGTATAGATATGGCTACACCTTC
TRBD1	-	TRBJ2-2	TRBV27	CASSLLDRAGTGELFF	TGTGCCAGCAGTTTACTGGACAGGGCAGGCACCGGGGAGCTGTTTTTT
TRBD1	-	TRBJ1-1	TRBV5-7	CASSKDRAEAFF	TGTGCCAGCAGCAAGGACAGGGCAGAAGCTTTCTTT
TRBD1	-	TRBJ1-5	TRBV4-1	CASSQDRGDNQPQHF	TGCGCCAGCAGCCAAGACAGGGGGGACAATCAGCCCCAGCATTTT
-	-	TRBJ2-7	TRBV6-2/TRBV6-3	CASSQTVFEQYF	TGTGCCAGCAGCCAGACAGTGTTCGAGCAGTACTTC
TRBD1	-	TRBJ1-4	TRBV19	CASRDRGRTNEKLFF	TGTGCCAGTAGGGACAGGGGGCGGACTAATGAAAAACTGTTTTTT
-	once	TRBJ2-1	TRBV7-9	CASTGGGQVFRQFF	TGTGCCAGCACCGGGGGAGGACAGGTGTTTCGGCAGTTCTTC
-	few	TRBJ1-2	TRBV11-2	CASSTGSRQAYGYTF	TGTGCCAGCAGCACAGGTTCTCGACAGGCCTATGGCTACACCTTC
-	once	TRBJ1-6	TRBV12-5	CATGSSYNSPLHF	TGTGCTACGGGGAGCTCCTATAATTCACCCCTCCACTTT
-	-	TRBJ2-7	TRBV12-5	CASGLVLDGKNYEQYF	TGTGCTAGTGGTTTGGTACTGGACGGGAAGAACTACGAGCAGTACTTC
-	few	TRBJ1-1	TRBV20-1	CSASAQGSEAFF	TGCAGTGCTAGTGCTCAGGGATCTGAAGCTTTCTTT
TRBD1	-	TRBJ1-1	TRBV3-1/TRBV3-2	CASSHLDRGEAFF	TGTGCCAGCAGCCACCTCGACAGGGGTGAAGCTTTCTTT
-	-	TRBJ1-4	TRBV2	CASSPRAGPGGEKLFF	TGTGCCAGCAGTCCTAGGGCGGGGCCCGGCGGTGAAAAACTGTTTTTT
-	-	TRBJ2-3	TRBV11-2	CASSLGRGWYF	TGTGCCAGCAGCTTAGGAAGGGGTTGGTATTTT
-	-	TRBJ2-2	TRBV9	CASRGTTGELFF	TGTGCCAGCAGGGGGACAACCGGGGAGCTGTTTTTT
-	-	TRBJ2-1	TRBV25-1	CASSGTANEQFF	TGTGCCAGCTCCGGGACTGCGAATGAGCAGTTCTTC
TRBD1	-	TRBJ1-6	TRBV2	CASRGTGSSYNSPLHF	TGTGCCAGCAGGGGGACAGGAAGCTCCTATAATTCACCCCTCCACTTT
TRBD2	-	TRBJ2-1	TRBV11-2	CASSLRTSGGNEQFF	TGTGCCAGCAGCTTAAGGACTAGCGGGGGTAATGAGCAGTTCTTC
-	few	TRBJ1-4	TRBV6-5	CASSPRGLANEKLFF	TGTGCCAGCAGCCCCAGGGGCTTGGCTAATGAAAAACTGTTTTTT
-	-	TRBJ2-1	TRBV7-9	CASSFDRGEQFF	TGTGCCAGCAGCTTCGATAGAGGTGAGCAGTTCTTC
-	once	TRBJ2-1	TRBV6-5	CASRLGGEQFF	TGTGCCAGCAGGCTGGGAGGTGAGCAGTTCTTC
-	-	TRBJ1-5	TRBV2	CASSAQDSSRQPQHF	TGTGCCAGCAGTGCACAGGACAGTTCACGGCAGCCCCAGCATTTT